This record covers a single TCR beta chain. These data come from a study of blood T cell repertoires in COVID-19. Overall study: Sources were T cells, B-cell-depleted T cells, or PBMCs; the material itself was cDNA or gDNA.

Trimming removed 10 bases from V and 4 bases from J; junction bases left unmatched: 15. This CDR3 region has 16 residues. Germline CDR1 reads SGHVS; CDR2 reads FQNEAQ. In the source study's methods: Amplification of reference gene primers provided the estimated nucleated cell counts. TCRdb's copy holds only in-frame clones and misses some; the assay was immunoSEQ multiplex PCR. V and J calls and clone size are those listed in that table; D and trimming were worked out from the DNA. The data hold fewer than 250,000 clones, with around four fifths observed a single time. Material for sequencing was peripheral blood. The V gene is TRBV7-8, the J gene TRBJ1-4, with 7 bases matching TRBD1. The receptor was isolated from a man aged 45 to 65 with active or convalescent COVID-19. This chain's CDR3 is CATGKVTGQNNEKLFF. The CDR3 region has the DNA TGTGCCACCGGAAAAGTGACGGGACAGAATAATGAAAAACTGTTTTTT.